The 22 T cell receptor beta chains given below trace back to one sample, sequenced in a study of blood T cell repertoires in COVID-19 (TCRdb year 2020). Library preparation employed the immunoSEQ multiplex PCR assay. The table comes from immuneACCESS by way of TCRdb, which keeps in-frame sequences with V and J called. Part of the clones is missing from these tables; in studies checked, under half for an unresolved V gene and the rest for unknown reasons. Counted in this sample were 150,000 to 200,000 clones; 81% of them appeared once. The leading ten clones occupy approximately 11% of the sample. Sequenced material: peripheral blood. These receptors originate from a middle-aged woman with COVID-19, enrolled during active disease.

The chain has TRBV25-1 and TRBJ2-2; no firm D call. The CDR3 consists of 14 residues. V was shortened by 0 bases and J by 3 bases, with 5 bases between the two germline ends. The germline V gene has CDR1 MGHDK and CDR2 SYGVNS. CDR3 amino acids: CASSEYLDTGELFF. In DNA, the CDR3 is TGTGCCAGCAGTGAATATCTTGACACCGGGGAGCTGTTTTTT.

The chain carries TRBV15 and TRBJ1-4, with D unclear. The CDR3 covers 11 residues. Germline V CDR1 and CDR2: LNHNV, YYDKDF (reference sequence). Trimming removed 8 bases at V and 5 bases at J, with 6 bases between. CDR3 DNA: TGTGCCACCCGACAAAATGAAAAACTGTTTTTT. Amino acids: CATRQNEKLFF.

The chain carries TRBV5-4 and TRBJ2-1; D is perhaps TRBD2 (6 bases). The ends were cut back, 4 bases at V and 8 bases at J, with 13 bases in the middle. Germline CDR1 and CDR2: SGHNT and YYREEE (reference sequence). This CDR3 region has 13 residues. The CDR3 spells CASSPGGSYEQFF. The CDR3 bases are TGTGCCAGCAGCCCCGGGGGATCATATGAGCAGTTCTTC.

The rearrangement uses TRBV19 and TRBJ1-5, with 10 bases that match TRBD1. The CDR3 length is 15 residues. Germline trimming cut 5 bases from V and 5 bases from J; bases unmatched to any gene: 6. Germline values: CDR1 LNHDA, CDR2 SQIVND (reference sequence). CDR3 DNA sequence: TGTGCCAGTAGTCCGACAGGGGGCGCATATCAGCCCCAGCATTTT. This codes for CASSPTGGAYQPQHF.

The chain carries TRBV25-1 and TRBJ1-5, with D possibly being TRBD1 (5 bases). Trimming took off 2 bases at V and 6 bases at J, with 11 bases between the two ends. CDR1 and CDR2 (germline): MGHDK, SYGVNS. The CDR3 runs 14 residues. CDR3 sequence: CASSEPQGSQPQHF. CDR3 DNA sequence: TGTGCCAGCAGTGAACCCCAGGGTTCTCAGCCCCAGCATTTT.

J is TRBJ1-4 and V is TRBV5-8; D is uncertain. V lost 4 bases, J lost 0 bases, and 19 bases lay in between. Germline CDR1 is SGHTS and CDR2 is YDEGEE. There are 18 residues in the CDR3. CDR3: CASSRSSGRATTNEKLFF. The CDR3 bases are TGTGCCAGCAGCCGATCTAGTGGGAGGGCCACAACTAATGAAAAACTGTTTTTT.

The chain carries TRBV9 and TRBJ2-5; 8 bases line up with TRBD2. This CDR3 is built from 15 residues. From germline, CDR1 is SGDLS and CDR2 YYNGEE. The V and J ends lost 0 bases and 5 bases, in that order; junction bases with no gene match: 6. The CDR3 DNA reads TGTGCCAGCAGCGTAGTGTCTAGCGGGTTGGAGACCCAGTACTTC. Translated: CASSVVSSGLETQYF.

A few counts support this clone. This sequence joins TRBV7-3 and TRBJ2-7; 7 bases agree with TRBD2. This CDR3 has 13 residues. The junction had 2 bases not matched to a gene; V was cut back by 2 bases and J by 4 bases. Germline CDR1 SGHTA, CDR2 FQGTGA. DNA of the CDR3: TGTGCCAGCAGCTTAGGGGGGGAATACGAGCAGTACTTC. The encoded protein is CASSLGGEYEQYF.

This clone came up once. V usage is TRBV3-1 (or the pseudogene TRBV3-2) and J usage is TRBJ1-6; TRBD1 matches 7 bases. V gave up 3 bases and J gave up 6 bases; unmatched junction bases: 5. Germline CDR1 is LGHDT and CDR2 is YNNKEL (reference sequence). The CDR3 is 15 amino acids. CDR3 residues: CASSQTGFRNSPLHF. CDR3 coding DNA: TGTGCCAGCAGCCAGACAGGGTTTCGTAATTCACCCCTCCACTTT.

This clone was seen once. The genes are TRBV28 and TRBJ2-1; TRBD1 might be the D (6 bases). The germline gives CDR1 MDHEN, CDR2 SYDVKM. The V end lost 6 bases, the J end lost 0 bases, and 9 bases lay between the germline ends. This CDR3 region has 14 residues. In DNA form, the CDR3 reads TGTGCCAGCAGAGAGACAGGCTCCTACAATGAGCAGTTCTTC. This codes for CASRETGSYNEQFF.

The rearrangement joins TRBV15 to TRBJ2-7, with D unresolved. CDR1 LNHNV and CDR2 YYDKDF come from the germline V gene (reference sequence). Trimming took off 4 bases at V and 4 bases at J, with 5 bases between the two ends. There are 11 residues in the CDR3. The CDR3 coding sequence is TGTGCCACCAGCAATAGTTACGAGCAGTACGTC. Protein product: CATSNSYEQYV.

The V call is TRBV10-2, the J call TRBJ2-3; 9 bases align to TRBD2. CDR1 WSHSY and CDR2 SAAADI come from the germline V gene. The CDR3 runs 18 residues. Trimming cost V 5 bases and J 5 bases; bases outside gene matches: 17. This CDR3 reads CASSRIGVAGVWGDTQYF. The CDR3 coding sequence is TGCGCCAGCAGTAGGATTGGGGTAGCGGGAGTGTGGGGAGATACGCAGTATTTT.

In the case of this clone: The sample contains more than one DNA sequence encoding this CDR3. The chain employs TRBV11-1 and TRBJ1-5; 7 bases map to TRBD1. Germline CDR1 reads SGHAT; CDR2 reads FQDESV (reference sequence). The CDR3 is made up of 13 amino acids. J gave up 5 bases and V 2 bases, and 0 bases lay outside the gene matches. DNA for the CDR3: TGTGCCAGCAGCTTAACAGGGGATCAGCCCCAGCATTTT. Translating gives CASSLTGDQPQHF.

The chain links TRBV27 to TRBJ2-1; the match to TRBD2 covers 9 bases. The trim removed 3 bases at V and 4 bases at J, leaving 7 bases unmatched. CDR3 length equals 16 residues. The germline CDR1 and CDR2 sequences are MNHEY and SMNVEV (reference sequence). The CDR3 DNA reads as TGTGCCAGCAGTTTGATGGCTAGCGGGAATTACAATGAGCAGTTCTTC. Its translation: CASSLMASGNYNEQFF.

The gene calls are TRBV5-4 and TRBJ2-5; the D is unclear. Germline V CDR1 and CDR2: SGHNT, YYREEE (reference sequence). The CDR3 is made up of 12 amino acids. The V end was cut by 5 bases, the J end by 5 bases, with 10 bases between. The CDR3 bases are TGTGCCAGCAGGTCGAATAGTGAGACCCAGTACTTC. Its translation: CASRSNSETQYF.

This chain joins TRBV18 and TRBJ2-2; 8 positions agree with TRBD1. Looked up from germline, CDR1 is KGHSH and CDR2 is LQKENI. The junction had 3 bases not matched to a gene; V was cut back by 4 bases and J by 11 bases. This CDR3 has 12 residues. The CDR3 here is CASSQDRAELFF. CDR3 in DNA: TGTGCCAGCTCACAGGACAGGGCCGAGCTGTTTTTT.

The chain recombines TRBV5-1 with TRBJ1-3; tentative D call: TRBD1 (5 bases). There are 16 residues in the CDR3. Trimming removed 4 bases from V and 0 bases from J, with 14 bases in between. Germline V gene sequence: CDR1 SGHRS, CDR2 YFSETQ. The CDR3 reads CASSASGTNSGNTIYF. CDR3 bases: TGCGCCAGCAGCGCCAGTGGGACTAACTCTGGAAACACCATATATTTT.

CDR3 bases: TGTGCCAGCTCACCCTCGGTGGGAGGGGGCACTGAAGCTTTCTTT. Encoded protein: CASSPSVGGGTEAFF. The chain combines TRBV18 with TRBJ1-1; D may be TRBD1 (6 bases). CDR1 is KGHSH, CDR2 LQKENI, per germline. V was clipped by 3 bases and J by 4 bases, with 15 bases between them. The CDR3 is made up of 15 amino acids.

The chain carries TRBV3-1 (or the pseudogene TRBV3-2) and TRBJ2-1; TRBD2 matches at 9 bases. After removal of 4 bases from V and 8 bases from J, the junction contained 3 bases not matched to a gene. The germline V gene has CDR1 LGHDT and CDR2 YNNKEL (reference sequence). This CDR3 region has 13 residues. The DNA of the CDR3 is TGTGCCAGCAGCCCGGGACTAGCCTATGAGCAGTTCTTC. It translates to CASSPGLAYEQFF.

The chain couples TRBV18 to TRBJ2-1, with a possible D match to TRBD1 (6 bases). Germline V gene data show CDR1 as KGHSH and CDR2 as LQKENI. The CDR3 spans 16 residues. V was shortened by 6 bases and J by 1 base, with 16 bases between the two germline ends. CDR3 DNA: TGTGCCAGCTCCCCAAGACAGGCGAGATCCTACAATGAGCAGTTCTTC. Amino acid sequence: CASSPRQARSYNEQFF.

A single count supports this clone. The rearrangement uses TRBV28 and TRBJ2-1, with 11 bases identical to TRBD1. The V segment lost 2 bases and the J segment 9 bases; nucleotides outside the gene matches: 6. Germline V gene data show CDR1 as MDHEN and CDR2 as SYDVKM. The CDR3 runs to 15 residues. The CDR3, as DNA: TGTGCCAGCAGTTTACCCTGGGACAGGGGGACTGAGCAGTTCTTC. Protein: CASSLPWDRGTEQFF.

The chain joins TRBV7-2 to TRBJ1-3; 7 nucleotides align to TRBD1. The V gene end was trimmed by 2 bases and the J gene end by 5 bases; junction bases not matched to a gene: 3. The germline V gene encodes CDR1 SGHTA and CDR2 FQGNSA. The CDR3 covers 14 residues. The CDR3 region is CASSLRDSRNTIYF. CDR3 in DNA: TGTGCCAGCAGCTTACGGGACAGCCGAAACACCATATATTTT.